These T cell receptor beta chains were read from a single sample in a study of spatial heterogeneity in lung cancer. MiXCR was run by TCRdb on the 5' RACE reads, yielding one entry per CDR3 protein. The data contain around 12,000 distinct CDR3 sequences, approximately 14% of them seen just once; the ten biggest clones take up more than 35%. This specimen consisted of PBMCs, obtained at surgery. These receptors came from a male donor with early-stage non-small cell lung cancer. Both conserved end residues are part of each CDR3.

J | V | CDR3
TRBJ1-6 | TRBV4-3 | CASSQRIGGDSPLHF
TRBJ1-4 | TRBV7-9 | CASSYGDRTNEKLFF
TRBJ1-1 | TRBV6-2/TRBV6-3 | CASSYRAGYTEAFF
TRBJ1-2 | TRBV5-1 | CASSIVAGARDYTF
TRBJ2-2 | TRBV21-1 | CASSEEGEGPGELFF
TRBJ2-2 | TRBV19 | CASSIGTSGGARELFF
TRBJ1-1 | TRBV2 | CASGGTEAFF
TRBJ2-3 | TRBV7-9 | CASSSDRGLDTQYF
TRBJ2-5 | TRBV4-3 | CASSQALEETQYF
TRBJ1-2 | TRBV7-9 | CASSLGGGYTF
TRBJ1-5 | TRBV4-3 | CASSQDLGSGEPQHF
TRBJ2-7 | TRBV4-3 | CASSQAVTYEQYF
TRBJ1-4 | TRBV2 | CASSGKNNEKLFF
TRBJ2-1 | TRBV4-1 | CASSVTGAGGNEQFF
TRBJ1-1 | TRBV4-3 | CASSQDTGARAEAFF
TRBJ2-2 | TRBV7-9 | CASSPRQMNTGELFF
TRBJ2-1 | TRBV20-1 | CSANRVNEQFF
TRBJ2-3 | TRBV24-1 | CATSESGGMTDTQYF
TRBJ2-7 | TRBV20-1 | CSARAQDYEQYF
TRBJ2-3 | TRBV5-6 | CASRQTSGGDTQYF
TRBJ2-2 | TRBV6-5 | CASSHGRENTGELFF
TRBJ2-6 | TRBV7-2 | CASSFRGTGANVLTF
TRBJ1-6 | TRBV4-3 | CASSQDRVSYNSPLHF
TRBJ2-2 | TRBV5-1 | CASSLGQNTGELFF
TRBJ1-1 | TRBV4-1 | CASSQGFLGGVGTEAFF
TRBJ2-3 | TRBV12-3/TRBV12-4 | CACSPRKADTQYF
TRBJ1-1 | TRBV28 | CASSLTSEQIMNTEAFF
TRBJ2-7 | TRBV5-1 | CASSLVAATEQYF
TRBJ2-7 | TRBV5-5 | CASSLGSWGPAYEQYF
TRBJ1-3 | TRBV5-6 | CASSLDTYSGNTIYF
TRBJ1-2 | TRBV4-3 | CASSPLSNAGFYGYTF
TRBJ2-3 | TRBV7-2 | CASRRTGDTQYF
TRBJ2-1 | TRBV6-2/TRBV6-3 | CASSYGFVEGEQFF
TRBJ1-1 | TRBV10-1 | CASSESQGQGNTEAFF
TRBJ2-7 | TRBV20-1 | CSAPKAGSYEQYF
TRBJ1-2 | TRBV4-2 | CASSQDFGGINYGYTF
TRBJ2-7 | TRBV15 | CATSRQMRGQGATYEQYF
TRBJ1-1 | TRBV5-1 | CASSLRQGGSTEAFF
TRBJ2-1 | TRBV7-8 | CASSLAGAWNEQFF
TRBJ1-2 | TRBV28 | CASSSHNLDTTYGYTF
TRBJ1-4 | TRBV29-1 | CSVATGLGEKLFF